The sequence of this T cell receptor (beta chain) was determined in a study of blood T cells in healthy people across ages. A second PCR, run for about 7 to 11 cycles, used a sample-barcoded 5' primer plus a J-beta primer mix. MiXCR was run by TCRdb on the 5' RACE reads, yielding one entry per CDR3 protein. Among roughly 720,000 distinct CDR3 sequences, roughly 50% were seen once, and the ten largest hold approximately 40%. Study results and limitations: Estimated diversity across one million T cells was deemed an underestimate.

On this clonotype itself: Its antigen remains unidentified.

The CDR3 runs to 15 residues. V was pared by 3 bases and J by 5 bases, with 10 bases of the junction left unmatched. In germline, CDR1 is DFQATT, CDR2 SNEGSKA (reference sequence). The source is a man of 80 years or more in good health. The chain recombines TRBV20-1 with TRBJ2-1, with TRBD1 matching over 7 bases. The sequenced sample was blood. CDR3 nucleotides: TGCAGTGCTAGTCACTCCGGGACAGTAGACAATGAGCAGTTCTTC. It encodes CSASHSGTVDNEQFF.